This T cell receptor beta chain derives from a study of blood T cell repertoires in COVID-19. Study overall: Samples came from the United States, Italy and Spain, spanning acute and convalescent COVID-19. PBMCs, B-cell-depleted T cells, or T cells were the source of the cDNA or gDNA that made up the material.

The CDR3 loop spans 15 amino acids. Per the germline V gene, CDR1 is SGHRS and CDR2 is YFSETQ. The V end was cut by 3 bases, the J end by 4 bases, with 13 bases between. Per the authors' pipeline: The assay estimated nucleated cells by amplifying reference gene primers. Profiled with immunoSEQ multiplex PCR; TCRdb holds only in-frame clones, not every one. V, J and clone size reflect that table, while D and trimming were determined from the DNA. Of around 200,000 clones in the sample, approximately 79% are singletons; the top ten hold around 15%. The sequenced sample consisted of peripheral blood. The chain carries TRBV5-1 and TRBJ1-4, with D possibly matching TRBD1 (5 bases). The TCR was taken from a man in his thirties or forties with active or convalescent COVID-19. This chain's CDR3 is CASSYQGGVNEKLFF. CDR3 bases: TGCGCCAGCAGCTACCAGGGTGGGGTTAATGAAAAACTGTTTTTT.